The clone carrying this T cell receptor (beta chain) was observed many times. Its antigen is not known. The data derive from a study of HIV-infected patients and healthy controls. All unsorted peripheral T cells were captured because whole blood was used without fractionation. Overall study results and limits: Mean usage of eight alpha and eight beta V genes differed significantly in HIV-infected patients versus controls. Size-matched repertoire data failed to replicate the apparent Gini index recovery after therapy in HIV-infected patients. Diversity differences between study cohorts were not due to their slight age and sex differences.

This CDR3 region has 10 residues. Germline assignment: CDR1 DFQATT and CDR2 SNEGSKA (reference sequence). cDNA was made from around 0.5 ug RNA using alpha and beta constant primers. Alpha and beta chain libraries were made separately by chain-specific third strand synthesis with multiplexing indices. The cDNA received a 5' RACE adapter containing a random hexamer plus an SP2 sequencing primer site. TCRdb processed the 5' RACE reads anew with MiXCR; each CDR3 protein has one entry. The sample includes about 15,000 distinct CDR3 sequences, 5.5% to 8% seen only once; the top ten take roughly 8.5%. The specimen sequenced was blood. This receptor was obtained from an adult in good health. The V and J genes are TRBV20-1 and TRBJ1-5, with a weak D call TRBD1 (5 bases). The CDR3 loop reads CSAGFQPQHF. CDR3 nucleotide sequence: TGCAGCGCAGGGTTCCAGCCCCAGCATTTT.